The T cell receptor (beta chain) described here comes from a study of CD8+ T cells in alopecia areata. Treatment: oral pan-JAK inhibitor, 5-10 mg twice daily. Isolated RNA was reverse transcribed into cDNA used as the sequencing template. Sequencing used immunoSEQ multiplex PCR; TCRdb keeps in-frame clones, though not all of them. The profile shows hundreds of thousands of clones, about three fifths of them singletons. Trimming took off 5 bases at V and 2 bases at J, with 12 bases between the two ends. Germline V lookup: CDR1 SEHNR, CDR2 FQNEAQ (reference sequence). This CDR3 has 15 amino acids. This receptor was identified in a human donor with alopecia areata. J is TRBJ2-2 and V is TRBV7-9; a possible D gene is TRBD2 (5 bases). Specimen: CD4+ T cells sorted from blood, collected at week 24, from a patient treated with tofacitinib. CDR3 bases: TGTGCCAGCAGCCCGGACTTCCTCAACACCGGGGAGCTGTTTTTT. It encodes CASSPDFLNTGELFF.